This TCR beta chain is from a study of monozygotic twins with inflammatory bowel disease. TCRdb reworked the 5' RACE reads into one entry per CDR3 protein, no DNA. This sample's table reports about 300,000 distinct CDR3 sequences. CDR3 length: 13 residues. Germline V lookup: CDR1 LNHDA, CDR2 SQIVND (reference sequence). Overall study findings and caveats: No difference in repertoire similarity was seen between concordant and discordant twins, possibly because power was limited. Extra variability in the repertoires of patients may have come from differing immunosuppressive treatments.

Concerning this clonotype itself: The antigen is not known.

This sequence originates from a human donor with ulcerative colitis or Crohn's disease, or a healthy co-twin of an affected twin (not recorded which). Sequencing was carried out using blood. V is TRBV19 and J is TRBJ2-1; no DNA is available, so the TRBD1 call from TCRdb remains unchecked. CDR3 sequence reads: CASNVGPYNEQFF.